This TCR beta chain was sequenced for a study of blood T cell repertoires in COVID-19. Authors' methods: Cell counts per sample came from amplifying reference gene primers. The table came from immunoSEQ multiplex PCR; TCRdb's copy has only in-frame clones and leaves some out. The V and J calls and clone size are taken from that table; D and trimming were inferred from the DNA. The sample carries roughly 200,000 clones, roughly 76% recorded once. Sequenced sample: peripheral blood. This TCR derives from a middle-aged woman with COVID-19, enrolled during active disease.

The CDR3 region is CASSLEAGKLFF. The CDR3 bases are TGTGCCAGCAGCTTAGAAGCGGGAAAACTGTTTTTT. This sequence joins TRBV7-9 and TRBJ1-4; no clear D. Germline values: CDR1 SEHNR, CDR2 FQNEAQ (reference sequence). The CDR3 totals 12 residues. V was cut by 1 base and J by 10 bases, with 7 bases left in between.